The 3 T cell receptor beta chains in this list originate from one sample, sequenced in a study of OX40 agonist ivuxolimab in advanced cancers. Some clones are missing from TCRdb's copy, which holds only in-frame ones; the method was immunoSEQ multiplex PCR. In the table there are about 68,000 clones, around nine tenths of which are singletons. The sequencing used CD4+ or CD8+ T cells sorted from blood, collected in a trial of the OX40 agonist ivuxolimab. The receptors were gathered from an adult with an advanced solid tumor such as melanoma, head and neck, liver or kidney cancer.

The V and J genes are TRBV5-1 and TRBJ2-1, with 13 nucleotides matching TRBD2. Germline V gene sequence: CDR1 SGHRS, CDR2 YFSETQ. The junction had 2 bases not matched to a gene; V was cut back by 4 bases and J by 4 bases. The CDR3 has 15 residues. CDR3 residues: CASSVLAGGYNEQFF. In DNA, the CDR3 is TGCGCCAGCAGCGTACTAGCGGGAGGGTACAATGAGCAGTTCTTC.

This clone was picked up one time. This same CDR3 is encoded by further DNA sequences in the sample. The chain joins TRBV5-1 to TRBJ2-2, with D unresolved. V was pared by 0 bases and J by 1 base, with 4 bases between. In germline, CDR1 is SGHRS, CDR2 YFSETQ. This CDR3 spans 14 amino acids. CDR3 region: CASSLGQNTGELFF. CDR3 nucleotide sequence: TGCGCCAGCAGCTTGGGTCAGAACACCGGGGAGCTGTTTTTT.

The chain employs TRBV11-1 and TRBJ1-1, with D uncertain. The CDR3 is 14 amino acids. V was trimmed by 8 bases and J by 3 bases, leaving 16 bases between them. Germline assignment: CDR1 SGHAT and CDR2 FQDESV (reference sequence). This CDR3 reads CASRHPGEYTEAFF. The CDR3 region has the DNA TGTGCCAGCCGGCATCCTGGTGAGTACACTGAAGCTTTCTTT. Based on the CDR3 plus reference TRBV11-1 and TRBJ1-1, the full variable domain is EAEVAQSPRYKITEKSQAVAFWCDPISGHATLYWYRQILGQGPELLVQFQDESVVDDSQLPKDRFSAERLKGVDSTLKIQPAELGDSAMYLCASRHPGEYTEAFFGQGTRLTVV.